Described below is a single TCR beta chain sequence and its context. Its target is unknown. cDNA synthesis used the whole RNA isolate, giving expressed TCRB sequences. TCRdb's copy holds only in-frame clones and misses some; the assay was immunoSEQ multiplex PCR. The data show some 330,000 clones, approximately 12% seen once. This record belongs to a study of beta chain features in type 1 diabetes. Study-wide findings and caveats: Among patients with Type 1 diabetes, TCRB CDR3s were moderately but significantly shorter in every one of the four CD4+ subsets.

Populations isolated by sorting all had purity greater than 95%. Germline-derived CDR1 and CDR2 are MDHEN and SYDVKM. Between the trimmed V and J ends, which lost 3 bases and 9 bases, there was a span of 12 bases. The CDR3 length is 13 residues. This TCR was sampled from a woman aged 18 to 35 with type 1 diabetes. Source material: naive CD4+ T cells from blood. V is TRBV28 and J is TRBJ2-1; tentative D call: TRBD1 (5 bases). CDR3 loop: CASSFGQGSEQFF. CDR3 nucleotide sequence: TGTGCCAGCAGTTTCGGGCAGGGTAGTGAGCAGTTCTTC.